The source of this T cell receptor beta chain is a study of regulatory T cells in long-lasting Graves disease. The time point denotes: newly diagnosed GD, antithyroid drugs for less than 3 months. Construction of the TCR library relied on RNA isolated from PBMCs. The CDR3 covers 16 residues. The V segment lost 5 bases and the J segment 4 bases; nucleotides outside the gene matches: 6. Looked up from germline, CDR1 is SGHAT and CDR2 is FQNNGV. To make TCR beta libraries, researchers used iRepertoire HTBI primers and Arm-PCR of CDR3 regions. MiXCR, applied by TCRdb to the multiplex PCR reads, yields one record per CDR3 protein. Among some 500,000 distinct CDR3 sequences listed, roughly 16% were seen once. Many counts were recorded for this clonotype. The antigen is unknown. General study points: Under persistent disease, TRBV28, TRBJ1-2 and TRBJ2-5 were used preferentially.

These data also formed part of another study, on T cells in Graves' hyperthyroidism and ophthalmopathy.

The chain employs TRBV11-2 and TRBJ2-3; 13 bases fit TRBD2. This TCR was sampled from a woman aged 40-60 years with Graves disease. The specimen was peripheral blood mononuclear cells (PBMCs), collected at new diagnosis, from a patient treated with antithyroid drugs. The CDR3 reads CASSGRTSGGADTQYF. The CDR3 DNA reads TGTGCCAGCAGCGGCAGGACTAGCGGGGGCGCAGATACGCAGTATTTT.